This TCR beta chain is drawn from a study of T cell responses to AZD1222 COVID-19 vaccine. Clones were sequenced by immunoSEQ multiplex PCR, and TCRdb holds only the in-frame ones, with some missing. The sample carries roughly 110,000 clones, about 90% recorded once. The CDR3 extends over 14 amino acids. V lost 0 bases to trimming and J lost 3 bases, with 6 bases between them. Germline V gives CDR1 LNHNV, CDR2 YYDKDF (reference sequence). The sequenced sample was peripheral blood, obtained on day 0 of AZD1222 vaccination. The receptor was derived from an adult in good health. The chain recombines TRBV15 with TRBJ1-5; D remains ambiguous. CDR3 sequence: CATSRDRYNQPQHF. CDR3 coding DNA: TGTGCCACCAGCAGAGATCGGTACAATCAGCCCCAGCATTTT.